This T cell receptor beta chain was retrieved from a study of T cell responses to AZD1222 COVID-19 vaccine. CDR1 SQVTM and CDR2 ANQGSEA come from the germline V gene. The CDR3 covers 15 residues. J lost 6 bases, V lost 6 bases, and 16 bases had no gene match. TCRdb's table, derived via immunoSEQ multiplex PCR, lists solely in-frame clones and lacks some. Of 95,000 to 110,000 clones in the sample, roughly 87% were seen once. V and J are TRBV29-1 and TRBJ2-7, with 8 bases that match TRBD2. The source of this sequence is an adult in good health. Sequenced material: peripheral blood, taken on day 0 of AZD1222 vaccination. The CDR3 sequence: CSVSRGWAGGSEQYF. In DNA form, the CDR3 reads TGCAGCGTCTCAAGGGGATGGGCGGGAGGCAGCGAGCAGTACTTC.